This TCR beta chain was recovered during a study of cytomegalovirus exposure and HLA in healthy donors. CDR1 LNHDA and CDR2 SQIVND come from the germline V gene (reference sequence). Trimming removed 5 bases from V and 5 bases from J; junction bases left unmatched: 11. This CDR3 spans 16 amino acids. PCR employed 60 Vbeta and 13 Jbeta primers. Method: immunoSEQ multiplex PCR; TCRdb's copy keeps in-frame clones and lacks some. Here the sample table reports over 55,000 clones. The chain couples TRBV19 to TRBJ1-4, with 7 bases matching TRBD1. This clonotype was obtained from a boy between 10 and 17 years old in good health and CMV-seronegative. Sequenced sample: PBMCs. The CDR3 bases are TGTGCCAGTAGTCTTGAAGGGACAGCCAAAAATGAAAAACTGTTTTTT. It codes for CASSLEGTAKNEKLFF.